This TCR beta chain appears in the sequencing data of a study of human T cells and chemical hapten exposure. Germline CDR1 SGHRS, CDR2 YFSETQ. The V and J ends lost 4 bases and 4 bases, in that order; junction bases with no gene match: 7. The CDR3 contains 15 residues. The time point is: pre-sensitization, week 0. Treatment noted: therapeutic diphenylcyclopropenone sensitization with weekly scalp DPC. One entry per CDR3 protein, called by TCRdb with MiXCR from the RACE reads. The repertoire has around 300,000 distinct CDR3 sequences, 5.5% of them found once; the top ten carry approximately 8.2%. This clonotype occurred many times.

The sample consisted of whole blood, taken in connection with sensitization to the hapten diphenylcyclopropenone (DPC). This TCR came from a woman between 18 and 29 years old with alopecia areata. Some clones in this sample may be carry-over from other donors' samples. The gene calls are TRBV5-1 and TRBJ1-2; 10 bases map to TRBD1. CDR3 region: CASSTRQGAVYGYTF. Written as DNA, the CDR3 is TGCGCCAGCAGCACCCGACAGGGGGCTGTCTATGGCTACACCTTC.